The 10 T cell receptor beta chains reported below all come from one sample, sequenced in a study of T cell repertoires in cytomegalovirus infection. TCRdb redid the calling of the reads with MiXCR, one entry per CDR3 protein. The sample yields approximately 990,000 distinct CDR3 sequences, roughly a third seen once. Their cognate antigens are unknown. Source: cultured CD8+ T cells from PBMCs, taken from culture after CMV antigen stimulation. Receptor source: a human donor in good health (CMV status not recorded). Some clones in this sample may be carry-over from other donors' samples.

The rearrangement uses TRBV28 and TRBJ1-1; 9 bases align to TRBD1. The germline V gene encodes CDR1 MDHEN and CDR2 SYDVKM. Trimming removed 0 bases from V and 1 base from J; junction bases left unmatched: 3. The CDR3 consists of 16 residues. The CDR3 here is CASSLWDRGPNTEAFF. DNA for the CDR3: TGTGCCAGCAGTTTATGGGACAGGGGACCGAACACTGAAGCTTTCTTT.

This clonotype has only a few counts. This chain joins TRBV6-1 and TRBJ2-3, with 8 bases that match TRBD1. The CDR3 contains 15 residues. The trim removed 7 bases at V and 4 bases at J, leaving 10 bases unmatched. Germline V CDR1 and CDR2: MNHNS, SASEGT. The CDR3 bases are TGTGCCAGCACCGAACAGGACAGGGCCGCAGATACGCAGTATTTT. Translating gives CASTEQDRAADTQYF.

This clonotype has just a few counts. The DNA of the CDR3 is TGTGCCAGCAGCTTTAAGGCTCTAGCCAAAAACATTCAGTACTTC. It yields the protein CASSFKALAKNIQYF. The chain is built from TRBV7-9 and TRBJ2-4, with D unclear. This CDR3 comprises 15 residues. In germline, CDR1 is SEHNR, CDR2 FQNEAQ (reference sequence). V shed 3 bases and J shed 0 bases, with 9 bases lying between them.

For this clonotype: Being one base from a much bigger clone, this may be a read error. The chain uses TRBV7-6 and TRBJ2-6; no definite D call. The germline V gene encodes CDR1 SGHVS and CDR2 FNYEAQ. This CDR3 is 14 amino acids long. The CDR3 here is CANSRHSGANVLTF. The CDR3 DNA follows: TGTGCCAACAGCCGACACTCTGGGGCCAACGTCCTGACTTTC.

This clonotype was found a few times. V is TRBV7-6 and J is TRBJ2-2; D uncertain. The germline V gene has CDR1 SGHVS and CDR2 FNYEAQ. The CDR3 loop spans 15 amino acids. Trimming pared 5 bases from V and 4 bases from J, leaving 14 bases between. Written as DNA, the CDR3 is TGTGCCAGCAGCCGCGGACGGATAGGCACCGGGGAGCTGTTTTTT. Translated, it gives CASSRGRIGTGELFF. Based on the CDR3 plus reference TRBV7-6 and TRBJ2-2, the full variable domain is GAGVSQSPRYKVTKRGQDVALRCDPISGHVSLYWYRQALGQGPEFLTYFNYEAQQDKSGLPNDRFSAERPEGSISTLTIQRTEQRDSAMYRCASSRGRIGTGELFFGEGSRLTVL.

The chain couples TRBV27 to TRBJ1-1; the match to TRBD1 covers 9 bases. CDR1 and CDR2 (germline): MNHEY, SMNVEV (reference sequence). V dropped 5 bases and J dropped 5; count of bases not matched to a gene: 6. The CDR3 covers 14 residues. The CDR3 DNA reads TGTGCCAGCAGTCTACAGGGGGCTTTGACTGAAGCTTTCTTT. Translating it yields CASSLQGALTEAFF.

V is TRBV6-2 or TRBV6-3 and J is TRBJ1-1; D is uncertain. The CDR3 sequence is 15 residues long. CDR1 and CDR2 from the germline V gene are MNHEY and SVGEGT. The V end was cut by 3 bases, the J end by 0 bases, with 11 bases between. Written as DNA, the CDR3 is TGTGCCAGCAGTTATGGCGGCGGGATGAACACTGAAGCTTTCTTT. Protein product: CASSYGGGMNTEAFF.

Turning to this clonotype: Given the absence of the conserved phenylalanine or tryptophan at the CDR3 end, a read error is likely. For the CDR3, the DNA is TGTGCCAGCAGTTACACGGGGGGGCGTACTGAAGCTTTCCTT. Protein: CASSYTGGRTEAFL. The chain uses TRBV6-6 and TRBJ1-1, with a weak D call TRBD1 (6 bases). The CDR3 totals 14 residues. Looked up from germline, CDR1 is MNHNY and CDR2 is SVGAGI (reference sequence). Trimming cost V 2 bases and J 5 bases, with 12 bases left between them.

The rearrangement uses TRBV20-1 and TRBJ1-3; TRBD1 matches at 7 bases. The CDR3 spans 19 residues. V was clipped by 0 bases and J by 0 bases; unmatched bases: 14. Germline CDR1 and CDR2: DFQATT and SNEGSKA (reference sequence). CDR3 residues: CSARDGTPGQALSGNTIYF. DNA for the CDR3: TGCAGTGCTAGAGATGGGACCCCTGGACAGGCCCTCTCTGGAAACACCATATATTTT.

This clonotype was seen a few times. This rearrangement joins TRBV10-1 to TRBJ2-7; no clear D gene. From germline, CDR1 is WNHNN and CDR2 SYGVQD (reference sequence). The CDR3 spans 14 residues. Trimming took 3 bases from V and 1 from J, leaving 10 bases between them. The CDR3 region has the DNA TGCGCCAGCAGTGACCCGGGCGATTCCTACGAGCAGTACTTC. It yields the protein CASSDPGDSYEQYF.